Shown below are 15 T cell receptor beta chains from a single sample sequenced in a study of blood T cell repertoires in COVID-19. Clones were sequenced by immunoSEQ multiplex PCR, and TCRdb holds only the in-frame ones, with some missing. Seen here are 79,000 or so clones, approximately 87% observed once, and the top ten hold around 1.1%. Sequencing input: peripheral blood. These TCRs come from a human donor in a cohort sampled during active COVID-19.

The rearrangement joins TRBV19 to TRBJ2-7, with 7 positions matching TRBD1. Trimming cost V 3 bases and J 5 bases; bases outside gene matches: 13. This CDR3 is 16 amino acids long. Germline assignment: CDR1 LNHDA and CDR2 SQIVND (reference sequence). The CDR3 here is CASSMVQGVGKNEQYF. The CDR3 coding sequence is TGTGCCAGTAGTATGGTCCAGGGGGTAGGGAAAAACGAGCAGTACTTC.

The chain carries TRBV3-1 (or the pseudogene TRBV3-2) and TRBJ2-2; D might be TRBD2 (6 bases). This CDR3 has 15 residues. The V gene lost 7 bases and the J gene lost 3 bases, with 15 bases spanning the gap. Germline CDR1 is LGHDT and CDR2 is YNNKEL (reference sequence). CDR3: CASKHGLAYTGELFF. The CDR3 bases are TGTGCCAGCAAGCACGGGCTAGCGTACACCGGGGAGCTGTTTTTT.

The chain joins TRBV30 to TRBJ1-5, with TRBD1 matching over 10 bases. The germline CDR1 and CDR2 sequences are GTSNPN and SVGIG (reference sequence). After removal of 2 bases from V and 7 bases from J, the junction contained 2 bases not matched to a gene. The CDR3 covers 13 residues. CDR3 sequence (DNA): TGTGCCTGGAGTAGGGGACAGGGGCAGCCCCAGCATTTT. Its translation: CAWSRGQGQPQHF.

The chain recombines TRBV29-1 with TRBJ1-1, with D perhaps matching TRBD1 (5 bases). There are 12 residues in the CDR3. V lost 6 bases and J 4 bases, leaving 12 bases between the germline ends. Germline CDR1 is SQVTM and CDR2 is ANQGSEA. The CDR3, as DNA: TGCAGCGTAGCGGGGGGAGGCACTGAAGCTTTCTTT. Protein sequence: CSVAGGGTEAFF.

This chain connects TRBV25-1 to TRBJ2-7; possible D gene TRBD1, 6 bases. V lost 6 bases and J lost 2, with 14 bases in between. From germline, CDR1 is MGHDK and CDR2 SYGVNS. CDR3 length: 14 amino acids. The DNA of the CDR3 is TGTGCCAGCAGGGCACAGGGAAATCCCTACGAGCAGTACTTC. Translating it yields CASRAQGNPYEQYF.

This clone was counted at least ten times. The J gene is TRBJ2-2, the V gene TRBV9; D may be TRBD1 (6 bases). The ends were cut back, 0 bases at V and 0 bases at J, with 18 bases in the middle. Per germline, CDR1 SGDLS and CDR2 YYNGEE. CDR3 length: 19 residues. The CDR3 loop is CASSVGWVGGPANTGELFF. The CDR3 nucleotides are TGTGCCAGCAGCGTAGGTTGGGTAGGGGGACCGGCGAACACCGGGGAGCTGTTTTTT.

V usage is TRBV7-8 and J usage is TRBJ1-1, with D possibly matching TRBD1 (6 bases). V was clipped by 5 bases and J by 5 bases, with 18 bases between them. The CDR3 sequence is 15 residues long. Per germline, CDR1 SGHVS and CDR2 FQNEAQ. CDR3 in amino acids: CASSPITGRGTEAFF. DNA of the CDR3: TGTGCCAGCAGCCCCATTACAGGGAGAGGAACTGAAGCTTTCTTT.

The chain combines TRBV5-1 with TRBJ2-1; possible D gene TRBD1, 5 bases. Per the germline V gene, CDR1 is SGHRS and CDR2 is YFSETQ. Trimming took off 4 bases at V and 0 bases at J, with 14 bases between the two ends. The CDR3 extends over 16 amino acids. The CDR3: CASSRKGRGSYNEQFF. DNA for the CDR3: TGCGCCAGCAGCCGCAAGGGAAGGGGCTCCTACAATGAGCAGTTCTTC. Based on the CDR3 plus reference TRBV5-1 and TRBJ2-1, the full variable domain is KAGVTQTPRYLIKTRGQQVTLSCSPISGHRSVSWYQQTPGQGLQFLFEYFSETQRNKGNFPGRFSGRQFSNSRSEMNVSTLELGDSALYLCASSRKGRGSYNEQFFGPGTRLTVL.

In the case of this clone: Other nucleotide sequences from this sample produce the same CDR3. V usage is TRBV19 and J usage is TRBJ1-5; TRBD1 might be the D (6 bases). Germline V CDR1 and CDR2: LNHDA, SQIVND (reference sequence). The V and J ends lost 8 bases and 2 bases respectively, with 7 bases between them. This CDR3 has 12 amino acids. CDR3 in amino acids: CASRQGNQPQHF. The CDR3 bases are TGTGCCAGTCGACAGGGCAATCAGCCCCAGCATTTT.

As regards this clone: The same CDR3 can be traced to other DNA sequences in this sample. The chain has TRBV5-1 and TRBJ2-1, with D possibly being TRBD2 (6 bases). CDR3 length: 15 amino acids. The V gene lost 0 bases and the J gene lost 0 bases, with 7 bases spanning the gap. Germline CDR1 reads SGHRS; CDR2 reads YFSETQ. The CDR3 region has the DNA TGCGCCAGCAGCTTGGACGGGAGCTCCTACAATGAGCAGTTCTTC. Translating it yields CASSLDGSSYNEQFF.

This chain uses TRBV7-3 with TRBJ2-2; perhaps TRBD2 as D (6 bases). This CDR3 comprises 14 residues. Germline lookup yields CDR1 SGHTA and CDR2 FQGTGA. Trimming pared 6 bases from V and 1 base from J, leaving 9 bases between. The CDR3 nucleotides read TGTGCCAGCAGTCCTAGCGTGAACACCGGGGAGCTGTTTTTT. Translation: CASSPSVNTGELFF.

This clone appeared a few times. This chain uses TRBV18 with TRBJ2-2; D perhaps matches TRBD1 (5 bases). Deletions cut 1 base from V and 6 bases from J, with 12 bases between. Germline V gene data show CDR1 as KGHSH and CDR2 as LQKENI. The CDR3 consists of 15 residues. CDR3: CASSPRQLRAGELFF. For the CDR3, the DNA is TGTGCCAGCTCACCACGACAGCTCAGAGCCGGGGAGCTGTTTTTT. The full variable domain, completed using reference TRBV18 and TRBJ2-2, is NAGVMQNPRHLVRRRGQEARLRCSPMKGHSHVYWYRQLPEEGLKFMVYLQKENIIDESGMPKERFSAEFPKEGPSILRIQQVVRGDSAAYFCASSPRQLRAGELFFGEGSRLTVL.

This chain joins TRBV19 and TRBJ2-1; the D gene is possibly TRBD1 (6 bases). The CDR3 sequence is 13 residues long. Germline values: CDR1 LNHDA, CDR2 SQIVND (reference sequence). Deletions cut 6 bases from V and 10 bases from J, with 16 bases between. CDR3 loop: CASRAPTGGEQFF. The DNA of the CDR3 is TGTGCCAGTAGGGCCCCGACAGGCGGCGAGCAGTTCTTC.

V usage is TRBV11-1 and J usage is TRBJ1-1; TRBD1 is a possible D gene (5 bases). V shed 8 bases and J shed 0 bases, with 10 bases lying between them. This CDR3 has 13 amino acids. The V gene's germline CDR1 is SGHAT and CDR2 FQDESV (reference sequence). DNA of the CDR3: TGTGCCAGCTCGTGGGGCATGAACACTGAAGCTTTCTTT. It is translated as CASSWGMNTEAFF.

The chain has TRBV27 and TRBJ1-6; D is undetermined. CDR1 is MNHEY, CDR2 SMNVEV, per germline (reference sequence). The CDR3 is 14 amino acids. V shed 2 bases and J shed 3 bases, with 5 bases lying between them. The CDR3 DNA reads TGTGCCAGCAGTTTAGCGGACTATAATTCACCCCTCCACTTT. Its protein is CASSLADYNSPLHF.